This TCR beta chain was captured in a study of identical twins. The germline CDR1 and CDR2 sequences are MNHNS and SASEGT. Trimming left V 7 bases short and J 4 bases short, with 10 bases between. The CDR3 is 12 residues long. The cDNA had a unique molecular identifier and a template-switch universal primer site. TCRdb ran MiXCR on the 5' RACE reads and lists one entry per CDR3 protein. The data hold around 1.7 million distinct CDR3 sequences, with 32% observed a single time. Study-wide findings and caveats: Weaker excess twin sharing was seen among beta out-of-frame sequences. Invariant MAIT and iNKT cells are populations that could partly confound zero-insertion analyses.

This clonotype appeared many times. The target antigen is unknown. The donor group consisted entirely of healthy Caucasians. Sequenced sample: cord blood. The chain uses TRBV6-1 and TRBJ1-1, with D perhaps TRBD1 (5 bases). This sequence originates from a newborn girl in good health. The CDR3 bases are TGTGCCAGCACCGGGGGGGGCACTGAAGCTTTCTTT. Translation: CASTGGGTEAFF.